Below, 27 T cell receptor beta chains from the same sample are listed, as sequenced in a study of blood T cells in healthy people across ages. A second PCR of roughly 7 to 11 cycles used a sample-barcoded 5' primer and a J-beta primer mix. Using its own MiXCR run on the 5' RACE reads, TCRdb lists one record per CDR3 protein. The sample records about 510,000 distinct CDR3 sequences, about 27% being singletons. These data are also associated with another study on T cells of mothers and their children.

The sequenced sample was blood. These receptors were obtained from a boy between 2 and 10 years old in good health.

The V call is TRBV5-1, the J call TRBJ2-6; 7 nucleotides agree with TRBD1. The CDR3 is 17 residues long. Germline V CDR1 and CDR2: SGHRS, YFSETQ. The junction had 9 bases not matched to a gene; V was cut back by 4 bases and J by 2 bases. The CDR3 region is CASSLGQDGAGANVLTF. The CDR3 DNA is TGCGCCAGCAGCCTTGGACAGGATGGCGCTGGGGCCAACGTCCTGACTTTC.

In its sample, this clonotype was seen a few times. The rearrangement uses TRBV5-1 and TRBJ2-1; 8 bases fit TRBD1. Trimming cost V 6 bases and J 4 bases; bases outside gene matches: 6. Germline loops: CDR1 SGHRS, CDR2 YFSETQ. The CDR3 is made up of 14 amino acids. The CDR3 is CASNGGTGYNEQFF. The CDR3 DNA reads as TGCGCCAGCAACGGCGGGACAGGTTACAATGAGCAGTTCTTC.

The chain recombines TRBV20-1 with TRBJ2-1, with 10 bases identical to TRBD2. The CDR3 is made up of 15 amino acids. The germline V gene encodes CDR1 DFQATT and CDR2 SNEGSKA (reference sequence). V lost 0 bases and J lost 5; bases outside the gene matches: 4. CDR3 in DNA: TGCAGTGCTAGAGATGCAGGACTAGCGGACAATGAGCAGTTCTTC. It translates to CSARDAGLADNEQFF.

This clonotype was recorded a few times. The V gene is TRBV3-1, the J gene TRBJ2-7, with D unresolved. Per germline, CDR1 LGHDT and CDR2 YNNKEL (reference sequence). CDR3 length: 15 residues. V was clipped by 3 bases and J by 0 bases, with 12 bases between them. This CDR3 reads CASSQVSHSSYEQYF. CDR3 bases: TGTGCCAGCAGCCAGGTGAGCCATAGCTCCTACGAGCAGTACTTC.

This clonotype was detected a few times. This rearrangement joins TRBV3-1 to TRBJ2-5; tentatively, D is TRBD1 or TRBD2 (5 bases each). Gene TRBJ2-1 matches the end of the DNA better, so the J call may be wrong. The germline V gene has CDR1 LGHDT and CDR2 YNNKEL (reference sequence). There are 13 residues in the CDR3. CDR3 amino acids: CASSQAAGGEQFF. In DNA, the CDR3 is TGTGCCAGCAGCCAAGCAGCTGGGGGTGAGCAGTTCTTC.

J is TRBJ1-2 and V is TRBV6-5; D is perhaps TRBD1 (5 bases). V was clipped by 5 bases and J by 8 bases, with 15 bases between them. In germline, CDR1 is MNHEY, CDR2 SVGAGI. The CDR3 consists of 13 residues. Here the CDR3 DNA reads TGTGCCAGCAGTATGGGGCATTCGTTCGGCTACACCTTC. Encoded protein: CASSMGHSFGYTF.

CDR3 nucleotide sequence: TGTGCCAGCAGCTTAGCGTCTACCCTAGCGGGCCGTGGGAACGAGCAGTACTTC. Translated, it gives CASSLASTLAGRGNEQYF. This chain joins TRBV7-9 and TRBJ2-7, with TRBD2 identical over 8 bases. Per germline, CDR1 SEHNR and CDR2 FQNEAQ (reference sequence). Losses at the gene ends were 0 bases for V and 5 bases for J; bases not matched to a gene: 15. This CDR3 contains 18 residues. Supplemented by reference TRBV7-9 and TRBJ2-7, the full variable domain reads DTGVSQNPRHKITKRGQNVTFRCDPISEHNRLYWYRQTLGQGPEFLTYFQNEAQLEKSRLLSDRFSAERPKGSFSTLEIQRTEQGDSAMYLCASSLASTLAGRGNEQYFGPGTRLTVT.

The chain has TRBV5-1 and TRBJ1-2; D gene uncertain. This CDR3 is built from 16 residues. Germline CDR1 is SGHRS and CDR2 is YFSETQ. V was trimmed by 0 bases and J by 8 bases, leaving 20 bases between them. The CDR3 reads CASSLALARPPRGYTF. The CDR3, as DNA: TGCGCCAGCAGCTTGGCCTTGGCCCGGCCTCCGAGAGGCTACACCTTC. Together with reference TRBV5-1 and TRBJ1-2, the CDR3 gives the full variable domain: KAGVTQTPRYLIKTRGQQVTLSCSPISGHRSVSWYQQTPGQGLQFLFEYFSETQRNKGNFPGRFSGRQFSNSRSEMNVSTLELGDSALYLCASSLALARPPRGYTFGSGTRLTVV.

Note on this clonotype: One junction end disagrees with the germline gene, perhaps due to a read error. This chain links TRBV7-2 with TRBJ2-1; tentatively, D is TRBD2 (6 bases). There are 13 residues in the CDR3. Germline loops: CDR1 SGHTA, CDR2 FQGNSA. In DNA form, the CDR3 reads TGTGCCAGCAGCCCTCCCGGTCTTGGGAGGCCCCACTTC. Translation: CASSPPGLGRPHF.

In its sample, this clonotype was seen a few times. V is TRBV20-1 and J is TRBJ2-2; 7 bases agree with TRBD1. The V segment lost 2 bases and the J segment 3 bases; nucleotides outside the gene matches: 3. Looked up from germline, CDR1 is DFQATT and CDR2 is SNEGSKA (reference sequence). This CDR3 spans 14 amino acids. CDR3 DNA sequence: TGCAGTGCTAGACAGGGGGAGTACACCGGGGAGCTGTTTTTT. Its protein is CSARQGEYTGELFF.

This clonotype has more than one count but fewer than ten. The chain carries TRBV7-2 and TRBJ2-3; D is ambiguous. From germline, CDR1 is SGHTA and CDR2 FQGNSA. V was shortened by 3 bases and J by 2 bases, with 12 bases between the two germline ends. The CDR3 covers 15 residues. Here the CDR3 DNA reads TGTGCCAGCAGCTTGCCAGGACGATACACAGATACGCAGTATTTT. The encoded protein is CASSLPGRYTDTQYF.

The rearrangement links TRBV2 to TRBJ2-7; D gene uncertain. Trimming cost V 2 bases and J 2 bases, with 7 bases left between them. The CDR3 is 13 residues long. Germline V gives CDR1 SNHLY, CDR2 FYNNEI. The CDR3 DNA reads as TGTGCCAGCAGTGAACAGGACCCCTACGAGCAGTACTTC. Translating gives CASSEQDPYEQYF.

The V call is TRBV27, the J call TRBJ1-4, with D possibly TRBD1 on 5 matching bases. This CDR3 comprises 15 residues. Trimming shortened V by 2 bases and J by 5 bases, and 12 bases separated the two germline ends. Germline CDR1 MNHEY, CDR2 SMNVEV (reference sequence). CDR3 in amino acids: CASSLTQGGNEKLFF. CDR3 nucleotide sequence: TGTGCCAGCAGTTTAACCCAGGGCGGGAATGAAAAACTGTTTTTT.

The rearrangement links TRBV10-3 to TRBJ2-1; possible D gene TRBD2, 5 bases. Deletions cut 4 bases from V and 0 bases from J, with 22 bases between. The CDR3 extends over 19 amino acids. The V gene's germline CDR1 is ENHRY and CDR2 SYGVKD. CDR3 sequence: CAISGSLVRTRSSYNEQFF. CDR3 sequence (DNA): TGTGCCATCAGTGGGTCACTAGTTAGGACCAGGAGCTCCTACAATGAGCAGTTCTTC.

The V gene is TRBV10-3, the J gene TRBJ2-1, with TRBD2 as a possible D gene (7 bases). The better agreement between TRBJ2-7 and the DNA end casts doubt on the J call. There are 14 residues in the CDR3. Germline loops: CDR1 ENHRY, CDR2 SYGVKD. CDR3: CAISHPAGAAEQYF. CDR3 DNA: TGTGCCATCAGCCACCCGGCGGGGGCTGCCGAGCAGTACTTC.

This rearrangement joins TRBV20-1 to TRBJ1-4; D may be TRBD1 (6 bases). V was shortened by 3 bases and J by 5 bases, with 13 bases between the two germline ends. The germline gives CDR1 DFQATT, CDR2 SNEGSKA (reference sequence). CDR3 length: 14 amino acids. CDR3 amino acids: CSARDSRLNEKLFF. In nucleotides, the CDR3 is TGCAGTGCTAGGGACAGCCGGCTAAATGAAAAACTGTTTTTT.

The genes are TRBV20-1 and TRBJ2-2, with TRBD1 matching over 9 bases. Germline loops: CDR1 DFQATT, CDR2 SNEGSKA (reference sequence). Trimming cost V 0 bases and J 5 bases; bases outside gene matches: 7. There are 16 residues in the CDR3. The CDR3 loop reads CSARDTGTGLTGELFF. In nucleotides, the CDR3 is TGCAGTGCTAGAGACACCGGGACAGGGTTGACCGGGGAGCTGTTTTTT.

This clonotype was recorded a few times. The J gene is TRBJ1-5, the V gene TRBV6-1; the D gene is possibly TRBD1 (5 bases). Trimming pared 10 bases from V and 0 bases from J, leaving 16 bases between. Germline V gene data show CDR1 as MNHNS and CDR2 as SASEGT. The CDR3 runs 15 residues. The CDR3 here is CANQPGLYSNQPQHF. The CDR3 nucleotides are TGTGCCAACCAGCCGGGGCTTTATAGCAATCAGCCCCAGCATTTT.

The V gene is TRBV7-8, the J gene TRBJ2-2; D not resolved. Germline loops: CDR1 SGHVS, CDR2 FQNEAQ. The V end was cut by 4 bases, the J end by 4 bases, with 7 bases between. The CDR3 contains 13 residues. This CDR3 reads CASSSTPTGELFF. CDR3 nucleotides: TGTGCCAGCAGCTCCACCCCCACCGGGGAGCTGTTTTTT.

This clonotype showed up just a few times. This chain connects TRBV20-1 to TRBJ2-3; 7 bases match TRBD2. The V gene end was trimmed by 6 bases and the J gene end by 0 bases; junction bases not matched to a gene: 6. The germline gives CDR1 DFQATT, CDR2 SNEGSKA (reference sequence). The CDR3 has 14 residues. CDR3 bases: TGCAGTGCCACCGGACTAGAGAGCACAGATACGCAGTATTTT. Protein sequence: CSATGLESTDTQYF.

The chain is built from TRBV7-2 and TRBJ2-3, with D possibly TRBD2 on 6 matching bases. Trimming removed 7 bases from V and 0 bases from J, with 14 bases in between. This CDR3 region has 15 residues. The germline CDR1 and CDR2 sequences are SGHTA and FQGNSA. The CDR3 region has the DNA TGTGCCAGCATTGATCTAGCGACTAGCACAGATACGCAGTATTTT. Translated, it gives CASIDLATSTDTQYF. Variable domain in full (rest from reference TRBV7-2 and TRBJ2-3): GAGVSQSPSNKVTEKGKDVELRCDPISGHTALYWYRQSLGQGLEFLIYFQGNSAPDKSGLPSDRFSAERTGGSVSTLTIQRTQQEDSAVYLCASIDLATSTDTQYFGPGTRLTVL.

This clonotype was observed a handful of times. This sequence joins TRBV7-2 and TRBJ1-2, with D unclear. Germline lookup yields CDR1 SGHTA and CDR2 FQGNSA. CDR3 length equals 11 residues. Deletions cut 2 bases from V and 7 bases from J, with 5 bases between. The CDR3 protein is CASSLLLGYTF. The CDR3 region has the DNA TGTGCCAGCAGCTTACTACTTGGCTACACCTTC.

The V gene is TRBV11-2, the J gene TRBJ1-2; a weak D match, TRBD1 (6 bases). Germline CDR1 and CDR2: SGHAT and FQNNGV. Trimming cost V 5 bases and J 7 bases, with 11 bases left between them. This CDR3 contains 12 residues. CDR3 DNA sequence: TGTGCCAGCAGCCAACAGGGAGGTGGCTACACCTTC. Protein product: CASSQQGGGYTF. The full variable domain, its missing parts supplied by reference TRBV11-2 and TRBJ1-2, is EAGVAQSPRYKIIEKRQSVAFWCNPISGHATLYWYQQILGQGPKLLIQFQNNGVVDDSQLPKDRFSAERLKGVDSTLKIQPAKLEDSAVYLCASSQQGGGYTFGSGTRLTVV.

This chain links TRBV6-2 or TRBV6-3 with TRBJ2-4; D is uncertain. There are 17 residues in the CDR3. From germline, CDR1 is MNHEY and CDR2 SVGEGT. Trimming cost V 1 base and J 2 bases, with 15 bases left between them. The CDR3 loop reads CASSYYSIGGTKNIQYF. The DNA for the CDR3 is TGTGCCAGCAGTTACTATAGCATCGGTGGGACCAAAAACATTCAGTACTTC.

The chain is built from TRBV5-5 and TRBJ2-4; D unclear. This CDR3 is 15 amino acids long. V was trimmed by 4 bases and J by 6 bases, leaving 17 bases between them. Germline CDR1 and CDR2: SGHKS and YYEKEE (reference sequence). Written as DNA, the CDR3 is TGTGCCAGCAGCCCCGGCTACGGCAGAGGAAACATTCAGTACTTC. Translated: CASSPGYGRGNIQYF.

This clonotype was counted many times. V and J are TRBV20-1 and TRBJ2-7; TRBD2 might be the D (6 bases). Germline CDR1 DFQATT, CDR2 SNEGSKA (reference sequence). CDR3 size: 14 residues. Trimming left V 0 bases short and J 4 bases short, with 13 bases between. CDR3 sequence (DNA): TGCAGTGCTAGAGATGGGCGGGAACATTACGAGCAGTACTTC. Residues: CSARDGREHYEQYF.

V usage is TRBV7-9 and J usage is TRBJ2-1; possible D gene TRBD2, 7 bases. The CDR3 loop spans 15 amino acids. Germline CDR1 reads SEHNR; CDR2 reads FQNEAQ (reference sequence). The V end was cut by 2 bases, the J end by 4 bases, with 12 bases between. CDR3 bases: TGTGCCAGCAGCTTACGGGGGGCCGAGTACAATGAGCAGTTCTTC. Translation gives CASSLRGAEYNEQFF.